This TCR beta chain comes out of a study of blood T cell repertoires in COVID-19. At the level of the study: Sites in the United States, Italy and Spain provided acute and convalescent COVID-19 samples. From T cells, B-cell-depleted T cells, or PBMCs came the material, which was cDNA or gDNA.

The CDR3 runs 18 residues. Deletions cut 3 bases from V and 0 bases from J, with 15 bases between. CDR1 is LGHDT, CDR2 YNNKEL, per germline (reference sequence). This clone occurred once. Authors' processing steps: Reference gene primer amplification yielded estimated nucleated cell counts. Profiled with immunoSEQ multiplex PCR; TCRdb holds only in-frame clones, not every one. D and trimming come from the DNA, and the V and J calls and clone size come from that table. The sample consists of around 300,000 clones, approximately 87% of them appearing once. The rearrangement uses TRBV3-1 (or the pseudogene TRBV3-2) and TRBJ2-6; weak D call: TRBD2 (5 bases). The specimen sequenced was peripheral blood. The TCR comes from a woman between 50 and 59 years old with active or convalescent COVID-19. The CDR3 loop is CASSHPAGRGSGANVLTF. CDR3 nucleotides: TGTGCCAGCAGCCATCCCGCGGGCCGGGGCTCTGGGGCCAACGTCCTGACTTTC.